These 20 T cell receptor beta chains originate from one sample sequenced in a study of blood T cell repertoires in COVID-19 (dated by TCRdb to 2019 to 2021). The method was the immunoSEQ multiplex PCR assay. Drawn from immuneACCESS, this table holds only the in-frame rearrangements with V and J called that TCRdb kept. Clones are partly lost; checked studies trace under half to an unresolved V gene and leave the rest unexplained. A total of almost 350,000 clones appear in this sample, approximately 91% of them only once. The top ten clonotypes cover approximately 1% of the sample. The sequenced material came from PBMCs or T cells enriched from blood (not recorded which). The receptors were sampled from a woman aged 30 to 39 who had been exposed to COVID-19.

CDR3 loop: CASSFLREAYNEQFF. For the CDR3, the DNA is TGTGCCAGCAGCTTTCTACGGGAGGCTTACAATGAGCAGTTCTTC. The J gene is TRBJ2-1, the V gene TRBV7-9, with 7 bases matching TRBD2. The V gene end was trimmed by 3 bases and the J gene end by 4 bases; junction bases not matched to a gene: 6. This CDR3 comprises 15 residues. Per the germline V gene, CDR1 is SEHNR and CDR2 is FQNEAQ (reference sequence).

The rearrangement links TRBV28 to TRBJ1-5; D not resolved. Per the germline V gene, CDR1 is MDHEN and CDR2 is SYDVKM. Trimming cost V 3 bases and J 0 bases, with 9 bases left between them. The CDR3 loop spans 15 amino acids. In nucleotides, the CDR3 is TGTGCCAGCAGTTTGGCACCCCTTAGCAATCAGCCCCAGCATTTT. Its translation is CASSLAPLSNQPQHF.

This rearrangement joins TRBV18 to TRBJ1-5; 9 nucleotides match TRBD1. Germline CDR1 KGHSH, CDR2 LQKENI. The CDR3 length is 17 residues. V shed 2 bases and J 7 bases; nucleotides not matched to a gene: 12. DNA of the CDR3: TGTGCCAGCTCACCAACTCCGGGACAGGGCCACGGGCAGCCCCAGCATTTT. It translates to CASSPTPGQGHGQPQHF.

The chain is built from TRBV6-5 and TRBJ2-2, with TRBD1 matching over 8 bases. CDR1 and CDR2 (germline): MNHEY, SVGAGI. V gave up 0 bases and J gave up 4 bases; unmatched junction bases: 4. CDR3 size: 16 residues. DNA for the CDR3: TGTGCCAGCAGTTACTCTATGGGACAGGTCACCGGGGAGCTGTTTTTT. Its protein product is CASSYSMGQVTGELFF.

The V call is TRBV30, the J call TRBJ2-5; the D gene is possibly TRBD2 (5 bases). Deletions cut 8 bases from V and 7 bases from J, with 20 bases between. The germline V gene encodes CDR1 GTSNPN and CDR2 SVGIG (reference sequence). The CDR3 runs to 13 residues. The CDR3 bases are TGTGCCGCCGGTCAGGACTCGGCTGGGACCCAGTACTTC. The encoded protein is CAAGQDSAGTQYF.

The rearrangement joins TRBV7-9 to TRBJ2-5; TRBD2 matches at 13 bases. Germline trimming cut 0 bases from V and 7 bases from J; bases unmatched to any gene: 8. The CDR3 sequence is 17 residues long. Germline loops: CDR1 SEHNR, CDR2 FQNEAQ (reference sequence). CDR3 coding DNA: TGTGCCAGCAGCTTAGCCTCGACTAGCGGGAGGATCGGGACCCAGTACTTC. As protein: CASSLASTSGRIGTQYF.

This chain joins TRBV15 and TRBJ2-5; TRBD2 is a possible D gene (5 bases). This CDR3 contains 14 residues. The V gene's germline CDR1 is LNHNV and CDR2 YYDKDF (reference sequence). V lost 2 bases, J lost 5 bases, and 12 bases lay in between. The CDR3 sequence: CATSRSDPGETQYF. For the CDR3, the DNA is TGTGCCACCAGCAGATCGGACCCGGGGGAGACCCAGTACTTC.

The chain recombines TRBV7-2 with TRBJ1-5; tentative D call: TRBD1 (5 bases). Trimming pared 4 bases from V and 0 bases from J, leaving 10 bases between. The CDR3 is made up of 15 amino acids. Looked up from germline, CDR1 is SGHTA and CDR2 is FQGNSA. CDR3 sequence reads: CASSSTEYSNQPQHF. The CDR3 nucleotides read TGTGCCAGCAGCTCGACAGAATATAGCAATCAGCCCCAGCATTTT.

The rearrangement links TRBV24-1 to TRBJ1-4; D gene unclear. Germline V lookup: CDR1 KGHDR, CDR2 SFDVKD. This CDR3 spans 13 amino acids. With 7 bases removed from V and 0 bases from J, the gap between germline ends came to 5 bases. CDR3 bases: TGTGCCACCAGGAGTTCAACTAATGAAAAACTGTTTTTT. It translates to CATRSSTNEKLFF.

This chain connects TRBV28 to TRBJ1-5, with a weak D call TRBD1 (5 bases). The V and J ends lost 2 bases and 3 bases respectively, with 11 bases between them. This CDR3 has 15 amino acids. Germline-derived CDR1 and CDR2 are MDHEN and SYDVKM. The CDR3 protein is CASSLEVGLNQPQHF. CDR3 coding DNA: TGTGCCAGCAGTTTAGAAGTGGGACTCAATCAGCCCCAGCATTTT. Using reference TRBV28 and TRBJ1-5 for the parts outside the CDR3, the full variable domain is DVKVTQSSRYLVKRTGEKVFLECVQDMDHENMFWYRQDPGLGLRLIYFSYDVKMKEKGDIPEGYSVSREKKERFSLILESASTNQTSMYLCASSLEVGLNQPQHFGDGTRLSIL.

This clone was recorded once. This chain connects TRBV5-1 to TRBJ2-1; D perhaps matches TRBD2 (5 bases). With 0 bases removed from V and 11 bases from J, the gap between germline ends came to 9 bases. Germline V CDR1 and CDR2: SGHRS, YFSETQ. This CDR3 has 12 amino acids. CDR3 sequence (DNA): TGCGCCAGCAGCTTGGGCAGCGGACAGCAGTTCTTC. It specifies CASSLGSGQQFF.

This chain links TRBV4-2 with TRBJ2-7; 7 bases line up with TRBD2. Germline V gene sequence: CDR1 LGHNA, CDR2 YNFKEQ. CDR3 size: 16 residues. Unmatched junction bases numbered 7, after V lost 2 bases and J lost 0 bases. The CDR3 is CASSQTSLASSYEQYF. The DNA for the CDR3 is TGTGCCAGCAGCCAAACCTCACTAGCGTCCTCCTACGAGCAGTACTTC.

V usage is TRBV5-1 and J usage is TRBJ1-2; the D gene is possibly TRBD1 (5 bases). Trimming removed 0 bases at V and 3 bases at J, with 12 bases between. The CDR3 runs to 15 residues. CDR1 and CDR2 from the germline V gene are SGHRS and YFSETQ. The CDR3 protein is CASSLAEGGDYGYTF. DNA for the CDR3: TGCGCCAGCAGCTTGGCAGAGGGAGGGGACTATGGCTACACCTTC. The complete variable domain, with remaining parts taken from reference TRBV5-1 and TRBJ1-2, reads KAGVTQTPRYLIKTRGQQVTLSCSPISGHRSVSWYQQTPGQGLQFLFEYFSETQRNKGNFPGRFSGRQFSNSRSEMNVSTLELGDSALYLCASSLAEGGDYGYTFGSGTRLTVV.

The CDR3 region has the DNA TGTGCCAGCAGCGTCGACATGACGCTCTACAATGAGCAGTTCTTC. The encoded protein is CASSVDMTLYNEQFF. The rearrangement joins TRBV7-6 to TRBJ2-1; the D is unclear. In germline, CDR1 is SGHVS, CDR2 FNYEAQ. The germline V and J ends were trimmed by 5 bases and 3 bases, with 14 bases remaining between them. The CDR3 consists of 15 residues.

The gene calls are TRBV2 and TRBJ1-2; 7 bases map to TRBD1. Germline trimming cut 7 bases from V and 3 bases from J; bases unmatched to any gene: 5. The CDR3 runs to 13 residues. Germline assignment: CDR1 SNHLY and CDR2 FYNNEI. CDR3 in DNA: TGTGCCAGCATCCTTGACAGGGACTATGGCTACACCTTC. Translation gives CASILDRDYGYTF.

J is TRBJ1-5 and V is TRBV12-3 or TRBV12-4; D not certain. The length of the CDR3 is 13 residues. The V end was cut by 7 bases, the J end by 4 bases, with 11 bases between. CDR3 sequence: CASTLARNQPQHF. In nucleotides, the CDR3 is TGTGCCAGCACCCTGGCCAGAAATCAGCCCCAGCATTTT.

The chain links TRBV5-1 to TRBJ2-2, with D unresolved. V was cut by 0 bases and J by 3 bases, with 15 bases left in between. Germline V gene lookup returns CDR1 SGHRS and CDR2 YFSETQ. This CDR3 has 17 residues. The CDR3 region has the DNA TGCGCCAGCAGCTTGGTTCGCGACTTATTATACACCGGGGAGCTGTTTTTT. Residues: CASSLVRDLLYTGELFF.

This sequence joins TRBV28 and TRBJ2-1; 7 nucleotides match TRBD1. The germline gives CDR1 MDHEN, CDR2 SYDVKM. J lost 5 bases, V lost 9 bases, and 7 bases had no gene match. The CDR3 spans 13 residues. This chain's CDR3 is CASNWDSNNEQFF. DNA for the CDR3: TGTGCCAGTAATTGGGACAGCAACAATGAGCAGTTCTTC.

A single count supports this clone. The V and J genes are TRBV19 and TRBJ2-5; no firm D call. The CDR3 covers 16 residues. CDR1 LNHDA and CDR2 SQIVND come from the germline V gene (reference sequence). V gave up 4 bases and J gave up 7 bases, with 22 bases separating them. The CDR3 reads CASSRERDSLGATQYF. DNA for the CDR3: TGTGCCAGTAGTAGAGAGCGAGACTCCTTAGGCGCGACCCAGTACTTC.

This clone was recorded once. The chain combines TRBV7-3 with TRBJ2-5; no clear D. The germline V gene has CDR1 SGHTA and CDR2 FQGTGA. V lost 1 base, J lost 5 bases, and 11 bases lay in between. CDR3 length: 14 residues. The CDR3 reads CASSLNGMEETQYF. The CDR3 DNA reads TGTGCCAGCAGCTTAAACGGAATGGAGGAGACCCAGTACTTC.